This T cell receptor beta chain was identified during a study of high-grade serous ovarian cancer treatment subgroups. Study background: On average, approximately 14,000 reads and several thousand unique TCR beta rearrangements were obtained per sample. Overall study results and limits: Only CDR3 was analyzed; CDR1 and CDR2 were not. TCR clonal relatedness correlated positively with neoantigen level.

This clone showed up just once. Its matching antigen is unknown. The germline V gene has CDR1 MDHEN and CDR2 SYDVKM. This CDR3 is built from 15 residues. V shed 3 bases, J shed 2 bases, and the junction held 4 bases outside the gene matches. The table came from immunoSEQ multiplex PCR; TCRdb's copy has only in-frame clones and leaves some out. The sample contains 7,000 or so clones, more than 65% of which appear only once. Tumor samples were taken before definitive surgery or chemotherapy. The sequenced sample was tumor tissue. This sequence originates from a human donor with high-grade serous ovarian cancer. The J gene is TRBJ2-5, the V gene TRBV28; 9 positions agree with TRBD2. This CDR3 reads CASSFPAGGQETQYF. As DNA, the CDR3 is TGTGCCAGCAGTTTTCCTGCGGGAGGGCAAGAGACCCAGTACTTC.